This TCR beta chain was sequenced for a study of cytomegalovirus exposure and HLA in healthy donors. Study-wide points: Highly shared sequence variants in one cluster were likely a sequencing artifact. TRBV6-2, TRBV6-3 and some other V segments were excluded as indistinguishable. Analyses of presence and absence presupposed an approximately uniform sequencing depth across donors.

Comments on this clone: What it binds is unknown.

Germline V gives CDR1 SGHVS, CDR2 FNYEAQ. CDR3 length: 17 residues. With 5 bases removed from V and 1 base from J, the gap between germline ends came to 20 bases. Both 60 Vbeta primers and 13 Jbeta primers went into the PCR. Per the authors' pipeline: Later analysis identified approximately 88 million unique TCR beta chains, about 10 million shared. Sequenced by immunoSEQ multiplex PCR; TCRdb stores in-frame clones only, minus some. Clone size and V and J calls were adopted from that table, with D and trimming inferred from the DNA. The repertoire includes fewer than 95,000 clones, over 70% of them detected once, and just over 3% sits in the top ten.

Sequenced input: PBMCs. This sequence was found in a man aged 35 to 55 in good health and CMV-seronegative. The chain employs TRBV7-6 and TRBJ1-2; tentative D call: TRBD1 (6 bases). As DNA, the CDR3 is TGTGCCAGCAGCCAGGGAAACAGGGCCGCACATAACTATGGCTACACCTTC. Protein sequence: CASSQGNRAAHNYGYTF.